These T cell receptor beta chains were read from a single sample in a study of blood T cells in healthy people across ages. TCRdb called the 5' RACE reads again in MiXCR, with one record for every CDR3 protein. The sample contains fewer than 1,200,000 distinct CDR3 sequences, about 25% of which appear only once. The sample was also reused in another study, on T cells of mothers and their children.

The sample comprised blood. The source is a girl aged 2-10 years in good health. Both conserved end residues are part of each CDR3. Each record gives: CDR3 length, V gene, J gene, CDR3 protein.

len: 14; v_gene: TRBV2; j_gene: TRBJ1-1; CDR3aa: CASNPGTGNTEAFF
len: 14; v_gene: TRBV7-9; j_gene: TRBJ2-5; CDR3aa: CASSQGGLPETQYF
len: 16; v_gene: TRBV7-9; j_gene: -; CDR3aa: CASSSLAVTSTDTQHF
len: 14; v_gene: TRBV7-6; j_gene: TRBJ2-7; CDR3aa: CASSGDRAAYEQYF
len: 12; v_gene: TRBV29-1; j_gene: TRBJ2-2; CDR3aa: CSTSGVTGELFF
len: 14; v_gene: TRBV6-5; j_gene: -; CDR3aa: CASSYGQGAGTQYF
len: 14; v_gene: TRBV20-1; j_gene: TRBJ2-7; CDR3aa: CSAGGQPSSYEQYF
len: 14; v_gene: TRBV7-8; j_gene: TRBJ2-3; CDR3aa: CASSRRLITDTQYF
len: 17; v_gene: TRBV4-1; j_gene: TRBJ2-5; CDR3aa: CASSQAPTSGRAKTQYF
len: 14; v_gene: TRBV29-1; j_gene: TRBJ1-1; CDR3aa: CSVVVQGGNTEAFF
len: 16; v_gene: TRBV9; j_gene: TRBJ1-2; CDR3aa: CASSVPDESGGYGYTF
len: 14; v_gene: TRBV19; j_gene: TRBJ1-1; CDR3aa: CASSIPDTNTEAFF
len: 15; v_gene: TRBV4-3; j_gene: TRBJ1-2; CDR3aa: CASSQDGDGTGGYTF
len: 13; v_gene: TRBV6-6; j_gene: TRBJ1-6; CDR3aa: CASNRDGSSPLHF
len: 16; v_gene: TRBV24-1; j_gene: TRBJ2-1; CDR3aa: CATSDLDIHGNNEQFF
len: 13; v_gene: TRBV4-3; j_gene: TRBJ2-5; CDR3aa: CASSPTPLGEQYF
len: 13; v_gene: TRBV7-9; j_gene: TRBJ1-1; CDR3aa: CASSGTGQAEAFF
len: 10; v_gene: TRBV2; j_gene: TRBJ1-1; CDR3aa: CANPNTEAFF
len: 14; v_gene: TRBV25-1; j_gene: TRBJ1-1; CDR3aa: CASSEMDSYTEAFF
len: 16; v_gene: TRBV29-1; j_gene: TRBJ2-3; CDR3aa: CSVRGLAGGSTDTQYF
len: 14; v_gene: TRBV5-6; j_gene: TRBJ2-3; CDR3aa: CASSILGRPDTQYF
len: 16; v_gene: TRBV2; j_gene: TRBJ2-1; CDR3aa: CASSEGLAGGVDEQFF
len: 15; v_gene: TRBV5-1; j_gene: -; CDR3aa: CASSFKSGQGETQYF
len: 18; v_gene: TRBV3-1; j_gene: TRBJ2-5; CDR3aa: CASSKTWVETGEEKTQYF
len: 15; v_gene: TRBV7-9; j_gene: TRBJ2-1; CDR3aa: CASSATASSYNEQFF
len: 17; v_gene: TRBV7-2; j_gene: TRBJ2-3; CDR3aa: CASSSLRVLTSTDTQYF
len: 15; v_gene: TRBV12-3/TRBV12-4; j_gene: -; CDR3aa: CASSLATGTSNEQFF
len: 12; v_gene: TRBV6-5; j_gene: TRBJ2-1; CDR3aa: CASSPAYNEQFF
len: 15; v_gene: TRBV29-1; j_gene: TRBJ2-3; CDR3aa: CSVVFQWRVPDTQYF
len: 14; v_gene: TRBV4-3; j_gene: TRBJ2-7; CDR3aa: CASSQVTLGDKQYF
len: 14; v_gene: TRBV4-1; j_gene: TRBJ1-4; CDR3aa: CASSLGPINEKLFF
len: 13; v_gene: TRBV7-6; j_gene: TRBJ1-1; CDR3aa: CASSLSHFTEAFF
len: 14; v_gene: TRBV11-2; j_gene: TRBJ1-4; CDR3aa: CASSFSRLNEKLFF
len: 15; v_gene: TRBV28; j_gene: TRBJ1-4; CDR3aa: CASSIGDRLNEKLFF
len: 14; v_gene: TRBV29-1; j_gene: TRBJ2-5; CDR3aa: CSVRGYVTQETQYF
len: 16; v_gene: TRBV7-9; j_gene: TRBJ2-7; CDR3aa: CASSLHSLSDPYEQYF
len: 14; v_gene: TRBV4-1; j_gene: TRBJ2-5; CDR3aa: CASSQLAGDGTQYF